This TCR beta chain was sequenced during a study of blood T cell repertoires in COVID-19. Study in general: Samples of COVID-19 (acute and convalescent) were obtained from the United States, Italy and Spain.

Germline lookup yields CDR1 SGHVS and CDR2 FNYEAQ. This CDR3 spans 15 amino acids. V shed 5 bases, J shed 4 bases, and the junction held 8 bases outside the gene matches. Per the original methods: Researchers report that nucleated cell counts were estimated from reference gene primer amplification. Here immunoSEQ multiplex PCR was the method, and the copy in TCRdb shows in-frame clones only, minus some. That table furnishes V, J and clone size, whereas the DNA furnished D and trimming. The table lists about 140,000 clones, 84% of them singletons. The clonotype comes from a woman over 75 in a cohort sampled during active or convalescent COVID-19. V and J are TRBV7-6 and TRBJ1-5; 7 bases align to TRBD1. The sample was peripheral blood. The CDR3 here is CASSPLTGRNQPQHF. CDR3 nucleotides: TGTGCCAGCAGCCCCCTGACAGGGAGAAATCAGCCCCAGCATTTT.